A single sample gave rise to the 7 T cell receptor beta chains below, sequenced in a study of control samples from healthy donors and cancer patients (TCRdb year 2020). The library was obtained by the immunoSEQ multiplex PCR assay. Held by TCRdb, this immuneACCESS table contains in-frame sequences only and omits some clones. Under half of the omission traces to an unresolved V gene where checked; the cause of the rest is unknown. A total of roughly 370,000 clones appear in this sample, 80% to 95% of them only once. 5.5% to 8% of the sample rests with the top ten. The material sequenced was PBMCs. The receptor set was obtained from a man aged 35 to 55 with head and neck cancer.

CDR3 nucleotide sequence: TGTGCCCTTGAGAGGGGAAATCAGCCCCAGCATTTT. This gives the protein CALERGNQPQHF. The rearrangement joins TRBV30 to TRBJ1-5, with D possibly TRBD1 on 5 matching bases. V was trimmed by 8 bases and J by 4 bases, leaving 12 bases between them. The length of the CDR3 is 12 residues. Germline assignment: CDR1 GTSNPN and CDR2 SVGIG (reference sequence). Variable domain in full (rest from reference TRBV30 and TRBJ1-5): SQTIHQWPATLVQPVGSPLSLECTVEGTSNPNLYWYRQAAGRGLQLLFYSVGIGQISSEVPQNLSASRPQDRQFILSSKKLLLSDSGFYLCALERGNQPQHFGDGTRLSIL.

V usage is TRBV19 and J usage is TRBJ2-7, with D perhaps TRBD2 (5 bases). CDR1 and CDR2 (germline): LNHDA, SQIVND (reference sequence). With 2 bases removed from V and 6 bases from J, the gap between germline ends came to 11 bases. The length of the CDR3 is 13 residues. CDR3 in amino acids: CASSIRPAGEQYF. The DNA of the CDR3 is TGTGCCAGTAGTATACGGCCCGCGGGCGAGCAGTACTTC.

For the CDR3, the DNA is TGTGCCAGCTCACCAACGGAAGGCGAGCAGTACTTC. It is translated as CASSPTEGEQYF. This chain uses TRBV18 with TRBJ2-7; D is unresolved. Germline V gene data show CDR1 as KGHSH and CDR2 as LQKENI. Trimming removed 2 bases from V and 6 bases from J, with 8 bases in between. The CDR3 contains 12 residues.

Comments on this clone: Other DNA sequences in this sample translate to the same CDR3. The rearrangement uses TRBV12-3 or TRBV12-4 and TRBJ1-5; no clear D. This CDR3 has 13 amino acids. Trimming stripped 3 bases from V and 2 bases from J, with 5 bases between. The CDR3 spells CASSFLGNQPQHF. CDR3 DNA: TGTGCCAGCAGTTTTCTCGGCAATCAGCCCCAGCATTTT.

This clone was seen only once. The rearrangement joins TRBV27 to TRBJ2-7; 10 bases fit TRBD1. V dropped 2 bases and J dropped 5; count of bases not matched to a gene: 3. This CDR3 has 14 residues. Germline V gene data show CDR1 as MNHEY and CDR2 as SMNVEV (reference sequence). CDR3 sequence (DNA): TGTGCCAGCAGTTTACGGGACAGGGGTGACGAGCAGTACTTC. It specifies CASSLRDRGDEQYF.

The CDR3 sequence: CASSLPTGALNTEAFF. CDR3 sequence (DNA): TGCGCCAGCAGCCTCCCGACCGGGGCGTTGAACACTGAAGCTTTCTTT. This chain uses TRBV5-1 with TRBJ1-1; D possibly corresponds to TRBD1 (5 bases). The CDR3 has 16 residues. From germline, CDR1 is SGHRS and CDR2 YFSETQ. Trimming removed 4 bases at V and 0 bases at J, with 16 bases between.

The chain couples TRBV19 to TRBJ2-1, with D possibly matching TRBD1 (5 bases). V lost 3 bases and J lost 4, with 13 bases in between. This CDR3 has 15 residues. Germline values: CDR1 LNHDA, CDR2 SQIVND (reference sequence). CDR3 sequence (DNA): TGTGCCAGTAGTATTGACAGACAAGCTTACAATGAGCAGTTCTTC. This codes for CASSIDRQAYNEQFF. Drawing the rest from reference TRBV19 and TRBJ2-1, the complete variable domain is DGGITQSPKYLFRKEGQNVTLSCEQNLNHDAMYWYRQDPGQGLRLIYYSQIVNDFQKGDIAEGYSVSREKKESFPLTVTSAQKNPTAFYLCASSIDRQAYNEQFFGPGTRLTVL.